This is a list of T cell receptor beta chains from one sample in a study of blood T cell repertoires in COVID-19. Using immunoSEQ multiplex PCR, the repertoire was profiled, and TCRdb retains in-frame clones only, with some absent. In the table there are over 75,000 clones, roughly four fifths of which are singletons. The sample consisted of peripheral blood. The receptors were sampled from a man in his 70s with acute or convalescent COVID-19. Both conserved end residues are part of each CDR3. The D gene is left open where the match is weak. Where a row states a size, it is once, few, many or the class of an expanded clone; other rows omit it.

cdr3_nt,cdr3_aa,clone_size,v_call,j_call,d_call,cdr3_length
TGTGCCAGCTCACCAATCCAGGAGGCCGACGAGCAGTACTTC,CASSPIQEADEQYF,few,TRBV18,TRBJ2-7,.,14
TGTGCCATCAGTGAGTTATCAGGTACCTATGGCTACACCTTC,CAISELSGTYGYTF,.,TRBV10-3,TRBJ1-2,.,14
TGTGCCAGTAGTAAGGAGGGGGGGCTTTGGGCTGAAGCTTTCTTT,CASSKEGGLWAEAFF,.,TRBV19,TRBJ1-1,.,15
TGTGCCAGCAGCTTAGTTCCAGGGGTGGGATATGGCTACACCTTC,CASSLVPGVGYGYTF,.,TRBV11-2,TRBJ1-2,.,15
TGCGCCAGCAGCTTGGAGACAAATAACTATGGCTACACCTTC,CASSLETNNYGYTF,once,TRBV5-1,TRBJ1-2,.,14
TGTGCCAGCAGTCGACAGGGTTCCACCGGGGAGCTGTTTTTT,CASSRQGSTGELFF,few,TRBV6-5,TRBJ2-2,TRBD1,14
TGTGCCATCAGTGGGGATAGCGGGTTAGCCAAAAACATTCAGTACTTC,CAISGDSGLAKNIQYF,.,TRBV10-3,TRBJ2-4,TRBD2,16
TGTGCCAGCAGCCAAGACCACAGGAACTATGGCTACACCTTC,CASSQDHRNYGYTF,.,TRBV4-2,TRBJ1-2,.,14
TGTGCCAGCAGCTTGCTAGCGGGTGGGAGGGAGACCCAGTACTTC,CASSLLAGGRETQYF,few,TRBV5-6,TRBJ2-5,TRBD2,15
TGTGCCACCCCTCCTTGGACAGGGGGAGGCACCTTC,CATPPWTGGGTF,.,TRBV28,TRBJ1-2,TRBD1,12
TGTGCCAGCAGCTTAGTAGCGAGCAATGAGCAGTTCTTC,CASSLVASNEQFF,.,TRBV7-2,TRBJ2-1,.,13